The subject of this entry is one T cell receptor (beta chain). As yet, its antigen is unknown. PCR employed 60 Vbeta and 13 Jbeta primers. Method: immunoSEQ multiplex PCR; TCRdb's copy keeps in-frame clones and lacks some. The sample records fewer than 85,000 clones, 72% being singletons. This specimen belongs to a study of cytomegalovirus exposure and HLA in healthy donors. Study outcomes and limitations: Researchers reported from a later analysis that most CMV-associated TCR beta chains appeared HLA-restricted.

The sequenced sample consisted of PBMCs. This sequence originates from a woman aged 40-49 years in good health and CMV-seropositive.

The CDR3 here is CASSTDQGSYEQYF. The CDR3 coding sequence is TGTGCCAGTAGTACCGACCAGGGGAGCTACGAGCAGTACTTC. The chain is built from TRBV19 and TRBJ2-7; a weak D match, TRBD1 (6 bases). The germline V gene has CDR1 LNHDA and CDR2 SQIVND (reference sequence). The CDR3 has 14 residues. V lost 4 bases to trimming and J lost 3 bases, with 13 bases between them.